These 30 T cell receptor beta chains originate from one sample sequenced in a study of blood T cell repertoires in COVID-19. TCRdb's copy holds only in-frame clones and misses some; the assay was immunoSEQ multiplex PCR. The sample consists of approximately 280,000 clones, almost 90% of them appearing once. What was sequenced was PBMCs or T cells enriched from blood (not recorded which). The receptors derive from a woman aged 18-30 years with acute COVID-19.

The chain couples TRBV19 to TRBJ2-2, with TRBD1 identical over 10 bases. V gave up 7 bases and J gave up 7 bases; unmatched junction bases: 12. This CDR3 region has 16 residues. Germline V gene data show CDR1 as LNHDA and CDR2 as SQIVND (reference sequence). The CDR3 region is CASTSTGGPKGGELFF. The DNA for the CDR3 is TGTGCCAGTACCTCGACAGGGGGCCCCAAGGGCGGGGAGCTGTTTTTT. Full variable domain (outside the CDR3, taken from reference TRBV19 and TRBJ2-2): DGGITQSPKYLFRKEGQNVTLSCEQNLNHDAMYWYRQDPGQGLRLIYYSQIVNDFQKGDIAEGYSVSREKKESFPLTVTSAQKNPTAFYLCASTSTGGPKGGELFFGEGSRLTVL.

This chain uses TRBV19 with TRBJ1-5, with 8 bases matching TRBD1. The CDR3 is made up of 14 amino acids. Trimming cost V 4 bases and J 9 bases; bases outside gene matches: 8. Germline CDR1 and CDR2: LNHDA and SQIVND (reference sequence). The CDR3 region has the DNA TGTGCCAGTAGTAGAGGACAGGGAGGCCGGCCCCAGCATTTT. It is translated as CASSRGQGGRPQHF.

CDR3: CASSPWTVRAGAANEQFF. In DNA, the CDR3 is TGTGCCAGCAGCCCCTGGACAGTTCGCGCCGGGGCCGCCAATGAGCAGTTCTTC. The chain recombines TRBV14 with TRBJ2-1, with TRBD1 as a possible D gene (6 bases). The CDR3 runs 18 residues. Trimming stripped 4 bases from V and 6 bases from J, with 25 bases between. Germline V gene data show CDR1 as SGHDN and CDR2 as FVKESK.

This clone appeared once. The chain recombines TRBV29-1 with TRBJ2-2; D is unclear. Trimming removed 1 base at V and 5 bases at J, with 11 bases between. The CDR3 length is 14 residues. The germline CDR1 and CDR2 sequences are SQVTM and ANQGSEA. The CDR3 sequence is CSVEGALRTGELFF. Written as DNA, the CDR3 is TGCAGCGTTGAAGGGGCCCTCCGAACCGGGGAGCTGTTTTTT.

This chain links TRBV10-3 with TRBJ1-5; D may be TRBD1 (5 bases). Germline V CDR1 and CDR2: ENHRY, SYGVKD. The CDR3 is 14 residues long. Trimming pared 10 bases from V and 4 bases from J, leaving 17 bases between. CDR3 DNA sequence: TGTGCCACCCTAGACCCCGGGGGGAATCAGCCCCAGCATTTT. Translating it yields CATLDPGGNQPQHF.

The J gene is TRBJ2-5, the V gene TRBV29-1, with 9 nucleotides matching TRBD2. The V and J ends lost 2 bases and 7 bases, in that order; junction bases with no gene match: 11. There are 15 residues in the CDR3. Germline CDR1 SQVTM, CDR2 ANQGSEA. Here the CDR3 DNA reads TGCAGCGTTGAAAGGTTGGGACTAGCTGTTGGGACCCAGTACTTC. This sequence encodes CSVERLGLAVGTQYF. The variable domain in full, with the rest retrieved from reference TRBV29-1 and TRBJ2-5, is SAVISQKPSRDICQRGTSLTIQCQVDSQVTMMFWYRQQPGQSLTLIATANQGSEATYESGFVIDKFPISRPNLTFSTLTVSNMSPEDSSIYLCSVERLGLAVGTQYFGPGTRLLVL.

This rearrangement joins TRBV25-1 to TRBJ2-3, with 8 nucleotides matching TRBD1. V shed 8 bases, J shed 0 bases, and the junction held 1 base outside the gene matches. Germline CDR1 MGHDK, CDR2 SYGVNS. The CDR3 sequence is 13 residues long. CDR3 protein: CASRDRSTDTQYF. The CDR3 DNA reads as TGTGCCAGCCGGGACAGGAGCACAGATACGCAGTATTTT.

The V call is TRBV7-3, the J call TRBJ2-1; TRBD1 is a possible D gene (5 bases). The CDR3 length is 13 residues. V was clipped by 1 base and J by 9 bases, with 10 bases between them. Germline V gene lookup returns CDR1 SGHTA and CDR2 FQGTGA. The CDR3 sequence is CASSLNSQGEQFF. The CDR3 bases are TGTGCCAGCAGCTTAAACAGCCAGGGTGAGCAGTTCTTC.

The CDR3 DNA reads as TGTGCCAGCAGCTTAGAACTACTAGCGGCGAGCTACGAGCAGTACTTC. Residues: CASSLELLAASYEQYF. The chain employs TRBV11-2 and TRBJ2-7; 8 positions match TRBD2. CDR1 SGHAT and CDR2 FQNNGV come from the germline V gene. The junction had 7 bases not matched to a gene; V was cut back by 0 bases and J by 3 bases. This CDR3 contains 16 residues.

This clone was seen a single time. The gene calls are TRBV9 and TRBJ2-5; a possible D gene is TRBD1 (6 bases). Per the germline V gene, CDR1 is SGDLS and CDR2 is YYNGEE. V lost 0 bases to trimming and J lost 1 base, with 16 bases between them. The CDR3 consists of 17 residues. The CDR3 region has the DNA TGTGCCAGCAGCGTAGGTCTAGGACAGATCTCCCAAGAGACCCAGTACTTC. Protein: CASSVGLGQISQETQYF.

Notes on this clone: One end of the junction fails to match germline, which may point to a read error. The chain carries TRBV3-1 (or the pseudogene TRBV3-2) and TRBJ2-5; TRBD2 matches 7 bases. The CDR3 spans 14 residues. Germline CDR1 is LGHDT and CDR2 is YNNKEL (reference sequence). The CDR3 region has the DNA TGTGCCAGCAGCCACGCTAGCGGCCAAGGGACCCAGTACTTC. Translating it yields CASSHASGQGTQYF.

The gene calls are TRBV7-6 and TRBJ2-1, with 12 positions matching TRBD2. The germline V gene encodes CDR1 SGHVS and CDR2 FNYEAQ. The CDR3 sequence is 15 residues long. With 4 bases clipped from V and 8 bases from J, the junction kept 6 bases outside the gene matches. The CDR3 sequence is CASSSSGRVIDEQFF. The CDR3 DNA reads as TGTGCCAGCAGCTCTAGCGGGAGGGTTATTGATGAGCAGTTCTTC.

V and J are TRBV7-8 and TRBJ1-1; TRBD1 agrees at 8 bases. This CDR3 comprises 15 residues. Trimming removed 7 bases from V and 0 bases from J; junction bases left unmatched: 7. From germline, CDR1 is SGHVS and CDR2 FQNEAQ. Here the CDR3 DNA reads TGTGCCAGCATGGACAGGGTCGGGGTGAACACTGAAGCTTTCTTT. It encodes CASMDRVGVNTEAFF.

The chain uses TRBV28 and TRBJ1-1; 11 bases line up with TRBD1. The CDR3 spans 20 residues. The germline V gene has CDR1 MDHEN and CDR2 SYDVKM. Trimming took 1 base from V and 4 from J; bases not matched to a gene: 17. The CDR3 spells CASSLSILGQGALRSTEAFF. The CDR3 DNA follows: TGTGCCAGCAGTTTATCAATACTAGGACAGGGGGCGTTACGGTCCACTGAAGCTTTCTTT.

V usage is TRBV5-1 and J usage is TRBJ1-3; no definite D call. The V end lost 0 bases, the J end lost 0 bases, and 10 bases lay between the germline ends. Germline V gene data show CDR1 as SGHRS and CDR2 as YFSETQ. The CDR3 loop spans 16 amino acids. CDR3 region: CASSLGGHISGNTIYF. The DNA for the CDR3 is TGCGCCAGCAGCTTGGGTGGGCACATCTCTGGAAACACCATATATTTT.

The chain joins TRBV19 to TRBJ2-7; 11 bases are a match to TRBD1. The V gene's germline CDR1 is LNHDA and CDR2 SQIVND (reference sequence). J lost 7 bases, V lost 1 base, and 9 bases had no gene match. This CDR3 spans 16 amino acids. The CDR3 DNA is TGTGCCAGTAGTATAGGTTTCGGGACAGGGGGAGGAGAGCAGTACTTC. This encodes CASSIGFGTGGGEQYF.

The chain links TRBV4-3 to TRBJ1-4; 7 bases agree with TRBD1. Germline lookup yields CDR1 LGHNA and CDR2 YSLEER. The CDR3 sequence is 13 residues long. The V and J ends lost 1 base and 7 bases, in that order; junction bases with no gene match: 0. The CDR3 spells CASSQGDSEKLFF. Written as DNA, the CDR3 is TGCGCCAGCAGCCAAGGGGACAGTGAAAAACTGTTTTTT.

This clone was recorded only once. This rearrangement joins TRBV5-1 to TRBJ1-1; D gene uncertain. This CDR3 spans 15 amino acids. V shed 4 bases and J shed 1 base, with 14 bases lying between them. Germline CDR1 SGHRS, CDR2 YFSETQ. The DNA for the CDR3 is TGCGCCAGCAGCCCCCTAGTCGTAGGGAACACTGAAGCTTTCTTT. Amino acid sequence: CASSPLVVGNTEAFF. Full variable domain (missing parts from reference TRBV5-1 and TRBJ1-1): KAGVTQTPRYLIKTRGQQVTLSCSPISGHRSVSWYQQTPGQGLQFLFEYFSETQRNKGNFPGRFSGRQFSNSRSEMNVSTLELGDSALYLCASSPLVVGNTEAFFGQGTRLTVV.

The count of this clone is one. The chain joins TRBV3-1 (or the pseudogene TRBV3-2) to TRBJ2-3, with D tentatively TRBD1 (6 bases). Trimming took 0 bases from V and 2 from J, leaving 18 bases between them. Germline CDR1 reads LGHDT; CDR2 reads YNNKEL (reference sequence). The CDR3 loop spans 18 amino acids. CDR3 sequence (DNA): TGTGCCAGCAGCCAAGATCCCTTGACAGGAGTTAACACAGATACGCAGTATTTT. Encoded protein: CASSQDPLTGVNTDTQYF.

V usage is TRBV6-5 and J usage is TRBJ2-1, with a possible D match to TRBD1 (6 bases). V was pared by 1 base and J by 6 bases, with 10 bases between. The germline V gene encodes CDR1 MNHEY and CDR2 SVGAGI. CDR3 length equals 14 residues. The CDR3 region has the DNA TGTGCCAGCAGTTACTACAGGGTAGCCAATGAGCAGTTCTTC. Translation gives CASSYYRVANEQFF.

The gene calls are TRBV18 and TRBJ1-4, with TRBD1 as a possible D gene (5 bases). V was trimmed by 5 bases and J by 4 bases, leaving 11 bases between them. This CDR3 is 14 amino acids long. The germline gives CDR1 KGHSH, CDR2 LQKENI. The CDR3 loop is CASSKQERNEKLFF. CDR3 DNA: TGTGCCAGCTCAAAACAGGAGCGTAATGAAAAACTGTTTTTT.

The V and J genes are TRBV15 and TRBJ1-1, with TRBD1 matching 9 bases. The length of the CDR3 is 14 residues. Germline trimming cut 1 base from V and 4 bases from J; bases unmatched to any gene: 1. Germline CDR1 is LNHNV and CDR2 is YYDKDF (reference sequence). The CDR3 region has the DNA TGTGCCACCAGCAGAGTGACAGGGGGCACTGAAGCTTTCTTT. Amino acid sequence: CATSRVTGGTEAFF.

The genes are TRBV12-5 and TRBJ2-7; 9 bases agree with TRBD1. Germline CDR1 reads LGHNT; CDR2 reads FRNRAP. V trimming: 5 bases; J trimming: 4 bases; junction bases outside the gene matches: 6. The CDR3 runs to 14 residues. CDR3 in DNA: TGTGCTAGTGGTAGGGGACAGGGACGGTACGAGCAGTACTTC. It is translated as CASGRGQGRYEQYF.

Comments on this clone: The identical CDR3 is also encoded by other nucleotide sequences in the sample. The gene calls are TRBV30 and TRBJ1-2; D might be TRBD1 (5 bases). In germline, CDR1 is GTSNPN, CDR2 SVGIG (reference sequence). Deletions cut 2 bases from V and 3 bases from J, with 13 bases between. The length of the CDR3 is 14 residues. DNA for the CDR3: TGTGCCTGGAGTCGAGGCCAGGGTGACTATGGCTACACCTTC. Protein: CAWSRGQGDYGYTF.

The V gene is TRBV6-5, the J gene TRBJ2-7, with 10 positions matching TRBD2. The CDR3 is 14 residues long. The J segment lost 4 bases and the V segment lost 7 bases, leaving 7 bases of the junction unmatched. The germline V gene encodes CDR1 MNHEY and CDR2 SVGAGI. The CDR3: CASTPSSGRYEQYF. CDR3 DNA sequence: TGTGCCAGCACCCCCAGTAGCGGGAGGTACGAGCAGTACTTC.

The CDR3 DNA reads as TGCGCCAGCAGCGGCAGGGGAGACCCCTCTTACGAGCAGTACTTC. Translation: CASSGRGDPSYEQYF. The chain joins TRBV5-1 to TRBJ2-7; the D gene is possibly TRBD1 (6 bases). This CDR3 spans 15 amino acids. V was clipped by 4 bases and J by 4 bases, with 18 bases between them. Germline V CDR1 and CDR2: SGHRS, YFSETQ.

V and J are TRBV11-2 and TRBJ2-4; 7 bases fit TRBD1. In germline, CDR1 is SGHAT, CDR2 FQNNGV. The trim removed 5 bases at V and 1 base at J, leaving 5 bases unmatched. CDR3 size: 15 residues. CDR3 in amino acids: CASSPLQGAKNIQYF. Here the CDR3 DNA reads TGTGCCAGCAGCCCTCTACAGGGGGCCAAAAACATTCAGTACTTC.

The chain combines TRBV4-3 with TRBJ2-7; tentatively, D is TRBD2 (6 bases). The ends were cut back, 4 bases at V and 4 bases at J, with 17 bases in the middle. The CDR3 runs to 15 residues. The germline CDR1 and CDR2 sequences are LGHNA and YSLEER. The CDR3 sequence is CASSPGGPGKYEQYF. In DNA, the CDR3 is TGCGCCAGCAGCCCAGGAGGGCCAGGGAAGTACGAGCAGTACTTC.

This CDR3 reads CASSPQGLVHEQFF. CDR3 sequence (DNA): TGTGCCAGCAGCCCCCAGGGTCTCGTCCATGAGCAGTTCTTC. The rearrangement links TRBV5-4 to TRBJ2-1, with D tentatively TRBD1 (5 bases). The CDR3 is made up of 14 amino acids. Trimming pared 4 bases from V and 8 bases from J, leaving 16 bases between. The germline V gene has CDR1 SGHNT and CDR2 YYREEE (reference sequence).

The chain combines TRBV19 with TRBJ1-2; no clear D gene. This CDR3 spans 15 amino acids. The V end lost 5 bases, the J end lost 5 bases, and 18 bases lay between the germline ends. CDR1 is LNHDA and CDR2 is SQIVND in the germline V gene (reference sequence). For the CDR3, the DNA is TGTGCCAGTAGTCCCCTAGAGGCGCGGGCATATGGCTACACCTTC. It codes for CASSPLEARAYGYTF.